This record concerns one TCR beta chain sequence. What antigen it recognizes has not been identified. Base qualities were left out, and no much larger clone turns up one base away. Genomic DNA was extracted with the DNeasy Blood and Tissue Kit from approximately 10,000 to 100,000 sorted cells per subset. The TCRbeta V-J or V-D-J regions were sequenced and mapped through the immunoSEQ service, and coverage above 10x per sample was achieved. The authors' pipeline ran thus. The analysis included only productive rearrangements exported from the immunoSEQ Analyzer platform, and clonality was assessed using the 500 most abundant clones. The Morisita-Horn similarity index and the Jaccard index were used to quantify repertoire overlap between populations. In roughly 6 cancer patients, Morisita-Horn similarity was measured between the TCR repertoires of CD8 T-cell subsets. Held by TCRdb, this immuneACCESS table contains in-frame sequences only and omits some clones. Under half of the omission traces to an unresolved V gene where checked; the cause of the rest is unknown. V, J and clone size reflect that table, while D and trimming were determined from the DNA. In all, the sample holds 15,000 or so clones, and around 90% of those were seen once. The biggest ten clones account for 3.5% to 5% of the sample.

At the time of sample collection the patients were not on therapy, although prior treatments varied from chemotherapy, radiotherapy, surgery and immunotherapy to no treatment. After thawing, cells went through T lymphocyte enrichment using a negative-selection kit, with EpCAM beads added for tumor-infiltrating lymphocytes. CD8+CD4-CD45RA- cells were sorted as memory CD8 T cells irrespective of CCR7 expression. Before analysis, peripheral blood mononuclear cells were separated on a Ficoll-Paque PLUS gradient and then cryopreserved. Populations were sorted on a FACSAria II to 97% to 99% purity, and the cell pellets were frozen for TCR sequencing without being cultured. Including cysteine and phenylalanine, the CDR3 has 12 amino acids. Only the CDR3 DNA stays, 36 bases, in frame from base 1. V sheds 5 bases and J sheds 5 bases, leaving 7 bases between their ends. CDR1 MGHRA and CDR2 YSYEKL are derived from the germline V gene.

The data were obtained in a study of CD39 and CD103 CD8 tumor-infiltrating T cells (dated by TCRdb to between 2018 and 2020). About the study as a whole: Repertoire comparisons were shown for an HPV-positive HNSCC, an HPV-negative HNSCC, an ovarian cancer and a melanoma patient. TCRbeta CDR3 deep sequencing compared repertoires of CD8 TIL subsets defined by CD103 and CD39 with peripheral memory CD8 T cells. What the research found in general, with its limitations: DP CD8 TILs appeared more oligoclonal than DN and SP CD8 TILs and blood memory CD8 T cells, with top 30 clonotypes covering roughly 50-86%. DP TIL clonotypes were rarely detected in blood or uninvolved lymph node, whereas DN TIL clonotypes were found to largely overlap with peripheral memory CD8 repertoires.

The receptor was derived from a human donor with head and neck squamous cell carcinoma. Sequences were obtained from CD8+ T cells sorted from blood. The cell subset or site label for this specimen denotes: total memory CD8 T cells (CD45RA-CCR7+/-) from blood or uninvolved lymph node. The sequence is built from TRBV4-1 and TRBJ2-1; the D segment is perhaps TRBD1 or TRBD2, each sharing 5 matched bases. In nucleotides, the sequence is TGCGCCAGCAGCTGGGGGAACAATGAGCAGTTCTTC. This yields the protein CASSWGNNEQFF.